Listed below are T cell receptor beta chains from one sample, sequenced in a study of response to subunit inactivated influenza vaccine. Each CDR3 protein gets one entry after TCRdb re-called the RT-PCR reads with MiXCR. The profile shows about 180,000 distinct CDR3 sequences, approximately 9.2% of them singletons. The specimen was non-naive T cells sorted from PBMCs, collected on the day of vaccination. These receptors were obtained from a man between 45 and 60 years old who received an inactivated influenza vaccine. The CDR3 runs from the conserved cysteine through the conserved F or W. Fields, in order: clone size, V gene, J gene, D gene, CDR3 DNA, CDR3 protein. D genes are given only for firm matches. Expanded clones are given a class, and other clones once, few, many or no size at all.

clone_size: many; v_call: TRBV10-3; j_call: TRBJ2-2; d_call: TRBD1; cdr3_nt: TGTGCCATCAGTCCGGGACAGGGGGCGAACGGGGAGCTGTTTTTT; cdr3_aa: CAISPGQGANGELFF
clone_size: .; v_call: TRBV7-3; j_call: TRBJ2-2; d_call: .; cdr3_nt: TGTGCCAGCAGCTTAAACCCCCCAGGGAGTGGAAACACCGGGGAGCTGTTTTTT; cdr3_aa: CASSLNPPGSGNTGELFF
clone_size: many; v_call: TRBV12-3/TRBV12-4; j_call: TRBJ2-1; d_call: .; cdr3_nt: TGTGCCAGCAGTTTTTCAAGCGGGCTCTACAATGAGCAGTTCTTC; cdr3_aa: CASSFSSGLYNEQFF
clone_size: few; v_call: TRBV7-6; j_call: TRBJ1-1; d_call: .; cdr3_nt: TGTGCCAGCAGTTCACCCCAGTTCAACCAGATGAACACTGAAGCTTTCTTT; cdr3_aa: CASSSPQFNQMNTEAFF
clone_size: .; v_call: TRBV27; j_call: TRBJ1-6; d_call: .; cdr3_nt: TGTGCCAGCAGTCAAACCGACAGTCTTAGGTCACCCCTCCACTTT; cdr3_aa: CASSQTDSLRSPLHF
clone_size: .; v_call: TRBV29-1; j_call: TRBJ2-7; d_call: TRBD1; cdr3_nt: TGCAGCGTTGTAGGGACAGGGTACGAGCAGTACTTC; cdr3_aa: CSVVGTGYEQYF
clone_size: many; v_call: TRBV20-1; j_call: TRBJ1-2; d_call: TRBD1; cdr3_nt: TGCAGTGCTAGCGACAAAAGGGGGCCCTATGGCTACACCTTC; cdr3_aa: CSASDKRGPYGYTF
clone_size: few; v_call: TRBV18; j_call: TRBJ1-1; d_call: .; cdr3_nt: TGTGCCAGCTCGGCGGACAGGAACACTGAAGCTTTCTTT; cdr3_aa: CASSADRNTEAFF
clone_size: many; v_call: TRBV27; j_call: TRBJ2-7; d_call: TRBD1; cdr3_nt: TGTGCCAGCAGCCGCAAACCCGACAGGGCCTACGAGCAGTACTTC; cdr3_aa: CASSRKPDRAYEQYF
clone_size: many; v_call: TRBV6-2/TRBV6-3; j_call: TRBJ2-1; d_call: .; cdr3_nt: TGTGCCACCAAACTAGAAACCTTAAAATTCTCCTACAATGAGCAGTTCTTC; cdr3_aa: CATKLETLKFSYNEQFF
clone_size: .; v_call: TRBV6-2/TRBV6-3; j_call: TRBJ2-3; d_call: TRBD2; cdr3_nt: TGTGCCAGCAGACAACAACCGGGACTAGCGGGGGCCTTTGGAGATACGCAGTATTTT; cdr3_aa: CASRQQPGLAGAFGDTQYF
clone_size: many; v_call: TRBV12-3/TRBV12-4; j_call: TRBJ1-2; d_call: TRBD1; cdr3_nt: TGTGCCAGCAGTTTTCAATTAAGGGGGCAGGGCTACACCTTC; cdr3_aa: CASSFQLRGQGYTF
clone_size: .; v_call: TRBV2; j_call: TRBJ1-5; d_call: .; cdr3_nt: TGTGCCAGCAGACAGGGAAGTCTACAGCCCCAGCATTTT; cdr3_aa: CASRQGSLQPQHF
clone_size: many; v_call: TRBV7-9; j_call: TRBJ2-3; d_call: .; cdr3_nt: TGTGCCAGCAGCAAAGGACGGCTAACAGGGGATACGCAGTATTTT; cdr3_aa: CASSKGRLTGDTQYF
clone_size: once; v_call: TRBV28; j_call: TRBJ2-5; d_call: .; cdr3_nt: TGTGCCAGCAGTTTATGGGCTAGTCAAGAGACCCAGTACTTC; cdr3_aa: CASSLWASQETQYF
clone_size: .; v_call: TRBV28; j_call: TRBJ2-7; d_call: TRBD2; cdr3_nt: TGTGCCAGCGGCAACTTCGGACTAGCGTCAGTCGAGCAGTACTTC; cdr3_aa: CASGNFGLASVEQYF
clone_size: .; v_call: TRBV7-2; j_call: TRBJ2-5; d_call: TRBD2; cdr3_nt: TGTGCCAGCAGCTTAGTAGCGGGAGCTCGAGAGACCCAGTACTTC; cdr3_aa: CASSLVAGARETQYF
clone_size: many; v_call: TRBV7-9; j_call: TRBJ2-1; d_call: TRBD2; cdr3_nt: TGTGCCAGCAGCTCACCGGGGACTAGCTCCTACAATGAGCAGTTCTTC; cdr3_aa: CASSSPGTSSYNEQFF
clone_size: .; v_call: TRBV10-3; j_call: TRBJ2-6; d_call: TRBD1; cdr3_nt: TGTGCCCTTGGACAGGCCTCTGGGGCCAACGTCCTGACTTTC; cdr3_aa: CALGQASGANVLTF
clone_size: many; v_call: TRBV6-2/TRBV6-3; j_call: TRBJ1-1; d_call: .; cdr3_nt: TGTGCCAGCAGTTTGACCGGGGCCACTGAAGCTTTCTTT; cdr3_aa: CASSLTGATEAFF
clone_size: many; v_call: TRBV10-3; j_call: TRBJ2-7; d_call: .; cdr3_nt: TGTGCCATCAGTGGGGGGGACGAGGGTTCCTACGAGCAGTACTTC; cdr3_aa: CAISGGDEGSYEQYF
clone_size: many; v_call: TRBV9; j_call: TRBJ2-3; d_call: .; cdr3_nt: TGTGCCAGCAGCGTAGCTACGACAGATACGCAGTATTTT; cdr3_aa: CASSVATTDTQYF
clone_size: few; v_call: TRBV7-2; j_call: TRBJ2-7; d_call: .; cdr3_nt: TGTGCCAGCAGCGCAGGGTTCACCTACGAGCAGTACTTC; cdr3_aa: CASSAGFTYEQYF
clone_size: few; v_call: TRBV7-9; j_call: TRBJ1-1; d_call: TRBD1; cdr3_nt: TGTGCCAGCAGCTTAATAGCCTGGGACAGCCCGAACACTGAAGCTTTCTTT; cdr3_aa: CASSLIAWDSPNTEAFF